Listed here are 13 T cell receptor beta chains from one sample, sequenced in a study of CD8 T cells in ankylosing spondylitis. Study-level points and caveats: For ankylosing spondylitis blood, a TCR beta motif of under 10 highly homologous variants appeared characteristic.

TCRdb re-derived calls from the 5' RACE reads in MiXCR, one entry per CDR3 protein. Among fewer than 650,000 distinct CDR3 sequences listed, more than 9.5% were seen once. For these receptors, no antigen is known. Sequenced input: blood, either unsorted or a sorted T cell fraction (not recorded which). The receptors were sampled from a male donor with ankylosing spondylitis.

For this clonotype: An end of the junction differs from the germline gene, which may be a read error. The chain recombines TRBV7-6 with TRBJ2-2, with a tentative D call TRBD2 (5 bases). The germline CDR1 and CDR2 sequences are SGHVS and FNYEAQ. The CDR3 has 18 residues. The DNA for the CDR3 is TGCGCCAGCAGCTCCCCATGGCGAGGGAAAGCGAACACCGGGGAGCTGTTTTTT. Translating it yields CASSSPWRGKANTGELFF. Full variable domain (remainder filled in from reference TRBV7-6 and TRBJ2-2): GAGVSQSPRYKVTKRGQDVALRCDPISGHVSLYWYRQALGQGPEFLTYFNYEAQQDKSGLPNDRFSAERPEGSISTLTIQRTEQRDSAMYRCASSSPWRGKANTGELFFGEGSRLTVL.

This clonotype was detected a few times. CDR3 protein: CSASPRGTMTGELFF. The CDR3 DNA sequence: TGCAGTGCTAGTCCCAGGGGAACGATGACCGGGGAGCTGTTTTTT. The chain joins TRBV20-1 to TRBJ2-2, with D tentatively TRBD1 (6 bases). V was trimmed by 3 bases and J by 5 bases, leaving 16 bases between them. The CDR3 runs to 15 residues. The germline CDR1 and CDR2 sequences are DFQATT and SNEGSKA (reference sequence).

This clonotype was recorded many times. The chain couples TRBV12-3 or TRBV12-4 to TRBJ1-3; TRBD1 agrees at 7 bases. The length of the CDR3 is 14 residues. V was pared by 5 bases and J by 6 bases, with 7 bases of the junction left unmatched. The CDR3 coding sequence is TGTGCCAGCAGTGTCAGGGGGTTTGCAAACACCATATATTTT. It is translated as CASSVRGFANTIYF.

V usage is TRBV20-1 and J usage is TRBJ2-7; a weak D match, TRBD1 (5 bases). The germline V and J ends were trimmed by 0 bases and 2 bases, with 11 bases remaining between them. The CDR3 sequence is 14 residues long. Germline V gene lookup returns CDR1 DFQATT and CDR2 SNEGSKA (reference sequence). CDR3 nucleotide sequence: TGCAGTGCTAGAGACAGGGTTATTGCCTACGAGCAGTACTTC. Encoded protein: CSARDRVIAYEQYF.

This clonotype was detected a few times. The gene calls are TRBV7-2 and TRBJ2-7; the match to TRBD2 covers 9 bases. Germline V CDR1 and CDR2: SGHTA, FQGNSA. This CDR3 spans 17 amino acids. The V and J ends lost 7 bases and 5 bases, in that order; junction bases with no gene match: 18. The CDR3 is CASMAVGGRAGENEQYF. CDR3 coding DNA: TGTGCCAGCATGGCCGTAGGCGGGAGGGCGGGGGAAAACGAGCAGTACTTC.

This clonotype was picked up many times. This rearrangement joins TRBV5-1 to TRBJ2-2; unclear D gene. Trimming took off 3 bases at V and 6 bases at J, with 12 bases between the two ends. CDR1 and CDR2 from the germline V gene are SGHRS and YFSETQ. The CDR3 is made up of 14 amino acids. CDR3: CASSSILTAGELFF. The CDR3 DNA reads TGCGCCAGCAGCTCTATCTTAACGGCCGGGGAGCTGTTTTTT.

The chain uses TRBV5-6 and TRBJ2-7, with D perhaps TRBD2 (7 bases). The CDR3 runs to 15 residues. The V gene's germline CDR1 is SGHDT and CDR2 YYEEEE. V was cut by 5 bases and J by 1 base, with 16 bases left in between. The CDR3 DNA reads TGTGCCAGCAGGCGTTCGGGGGGACAATCCTACGAGCAGTACGTC. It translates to CASRRSGGQSYEQYV.

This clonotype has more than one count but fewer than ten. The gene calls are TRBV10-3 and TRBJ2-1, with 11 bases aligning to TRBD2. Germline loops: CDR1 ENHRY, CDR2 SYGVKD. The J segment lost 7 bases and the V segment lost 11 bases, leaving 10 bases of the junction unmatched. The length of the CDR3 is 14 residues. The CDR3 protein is CASDPGLAENEQFF. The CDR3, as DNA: TGTGCCTCCGACCCGGGACTAGCGGAAAATGAGCAGTTCTTC.

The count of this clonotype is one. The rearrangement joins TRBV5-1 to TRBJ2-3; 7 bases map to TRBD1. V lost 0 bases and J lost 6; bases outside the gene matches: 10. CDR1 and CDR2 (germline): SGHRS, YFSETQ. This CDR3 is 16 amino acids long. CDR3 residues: CASSLEGGPRVDTQYF. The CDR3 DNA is TGCGCCAGCAGCTTGGAAGGGGGCCCAAGAGTTGATACGCAGTATTTT.

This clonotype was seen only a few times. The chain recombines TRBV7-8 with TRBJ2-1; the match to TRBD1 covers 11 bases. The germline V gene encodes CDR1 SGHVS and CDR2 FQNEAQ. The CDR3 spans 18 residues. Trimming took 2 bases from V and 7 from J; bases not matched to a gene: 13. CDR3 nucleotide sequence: TGTGCCAGCAGCTTATCCGATCAGCCGGGACAGGGGGGAAATGAGCAGTTCTTC. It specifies CASSLSDQPGQGGNEQFF.

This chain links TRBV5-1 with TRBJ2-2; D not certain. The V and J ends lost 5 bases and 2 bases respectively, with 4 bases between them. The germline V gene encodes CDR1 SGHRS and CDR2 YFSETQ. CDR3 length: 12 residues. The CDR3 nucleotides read TGCGCCAGCAGGCAAAACACCGGGGAGCTGTTTTTT. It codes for CASRQNTGELFF.

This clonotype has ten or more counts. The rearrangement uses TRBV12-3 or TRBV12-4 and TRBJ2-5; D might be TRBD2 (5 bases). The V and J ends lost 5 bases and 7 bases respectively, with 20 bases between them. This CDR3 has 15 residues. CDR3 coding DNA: TGTGCCAGCAGTCCCCGTACGAACTTTGGGAGGACCCAGTACTTC. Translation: CASSPRTNFGRTQYF.

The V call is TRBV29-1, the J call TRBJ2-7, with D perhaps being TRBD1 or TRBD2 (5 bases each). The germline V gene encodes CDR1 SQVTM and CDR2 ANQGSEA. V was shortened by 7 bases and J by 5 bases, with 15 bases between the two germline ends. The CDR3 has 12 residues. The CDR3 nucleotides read TGCAGCGCTGGCCGGGACGGTCACGAGCAGTACTTC. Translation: CSAGRDGHEQYF.